There are a few counts of the clone carrying this TCR beta chain. This CDR3 comprises 14 residues. Germline V CDR1 and CDR2: DFQATT, SNEGSKA (reference sequence). The J segment lost 8 bases and the V segment lost 6 bases, leaving 6 bases of the junction unmatched. A J-beta primer mix and a sample-barcoded 5' primer were used in a second PCR of about 7 to 11 cycles. A single record per CDR3 protein comes from TCRdb applying MiXCR to the 5' RACE reads. The repertoire has 750,000 to 850,000 distinct CDR3 sequences, approximately 25% of them found once; the top ten carry 3% to 4.5%. The data derive from a study of blood T cells in healthy people across ages. Separately, the same data were catalogued under a study of T cells of mothers and their children. From that report: The yield was over 8 million TCR beta CDR3 reads from each mother and a few million from each child.

Sequenced material: blood. The V call is TRBV20-1, the J call TRBJ2-1; TRBD2 matches at 14 bases. The origin of this receptor is a boy aged 5-17 years in good health. CDR3 bases: TGCAGTGCCACCGGGACTAGCGGGAGAGATGAGCAGTTCTTC. The encoded protein is CSATGTSGRDEQFF.